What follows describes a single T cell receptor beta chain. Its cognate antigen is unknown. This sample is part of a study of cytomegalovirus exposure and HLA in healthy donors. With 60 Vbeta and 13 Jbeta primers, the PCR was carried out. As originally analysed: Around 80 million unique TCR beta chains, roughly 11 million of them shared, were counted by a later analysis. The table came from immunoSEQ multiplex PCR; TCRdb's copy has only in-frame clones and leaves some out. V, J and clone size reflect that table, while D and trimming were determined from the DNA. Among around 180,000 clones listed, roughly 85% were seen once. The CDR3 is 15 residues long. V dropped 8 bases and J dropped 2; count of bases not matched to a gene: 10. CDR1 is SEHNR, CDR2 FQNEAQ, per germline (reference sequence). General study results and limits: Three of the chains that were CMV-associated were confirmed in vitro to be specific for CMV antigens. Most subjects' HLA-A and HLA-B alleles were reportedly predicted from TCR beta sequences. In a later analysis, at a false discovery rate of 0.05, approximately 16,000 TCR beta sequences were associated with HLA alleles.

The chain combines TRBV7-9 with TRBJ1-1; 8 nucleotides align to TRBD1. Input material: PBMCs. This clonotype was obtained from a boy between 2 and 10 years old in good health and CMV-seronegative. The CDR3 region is CASGVWTGFNTEAFF. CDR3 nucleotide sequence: TGTGCCAGCGGCGTCTGGACAGGGTTTAACACTGAAGCTTTCTTT.